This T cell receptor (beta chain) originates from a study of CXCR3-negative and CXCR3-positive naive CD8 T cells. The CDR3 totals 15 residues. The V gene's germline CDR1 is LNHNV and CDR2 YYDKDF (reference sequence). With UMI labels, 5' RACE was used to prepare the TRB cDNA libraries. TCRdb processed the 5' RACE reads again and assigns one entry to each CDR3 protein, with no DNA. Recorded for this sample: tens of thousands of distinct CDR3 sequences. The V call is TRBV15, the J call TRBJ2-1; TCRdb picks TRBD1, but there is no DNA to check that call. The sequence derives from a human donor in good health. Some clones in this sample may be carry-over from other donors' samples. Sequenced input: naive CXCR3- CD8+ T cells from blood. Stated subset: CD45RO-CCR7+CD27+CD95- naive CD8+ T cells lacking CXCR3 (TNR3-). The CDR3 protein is CATSRGRGGGNEQFF.